This is a list of T cell receptor beta chains from one sample in a study of blood T cell repertoires in COVID-19. Assay: immunoSEQ multiplex PCR; the TCRdb copy retains only in-frame clones and omits some. Here the sample spans approximately 290,000 clones, about 86% being singletons. Sequencing input: peripheral blood. Source of these receptors: a person between 70 and 80 years old with COVID-19, enrolled during active disease. Both conserved end residues are part of each CDR3. The order of the fields is CDR3 protein, CDR3 DNA, V gene, J gene, D gene, clone size. D genes are given only for firm matches. Rows may omit the clone size; those that give it use once, few, many or a size class.

cdr3_aa: CASSQMLAGVYEQYF
cdr3_nt: TGCGCCAGCAGCCAAATGCTAGCGGGAGTTTACGAGCAGTACTTC
v_call: TRBV4-3
j_call: TRBJ2-7
d_call: TRBD2
clone_size: -

cdr3_aa: CATSRVPVANYGYTF
cdr3_nt: TGTGCCACCAGCAGAGTTCCGGTTGCTAACTATGGCTACACCTTC
v_call: TRBV15
j_call: TRBJ1-2
d_call: -
clone_size: -

cdr3_aa: CASSEGSWTGSSLYF
cdr3_nt: TGTGCCAGCAGTGAGGGGAGTTGGACAGGGTCCTCCTTGTACTTC
v_call: TRBV6-1
j_call: TRBJ2-7
d_call: TRBD1
clone_size: once

cdr3_aa: CASSGPQGKLFF
cdr3_nt: TGTGCCAGCAGCGGACCACAGGGAAAACTGTTTTTT
v_call: TRBV5-6
j_call: TRBJ1-4
d_call: -
clone_size: -

cdr3_aa: CASSPGNTEAFF
cdr3_nt: TGTGCCAGCAGCCCAGGGAACACTGAAGCTTTCTTT
v_call: TRBV6-5
j_call: TRBJ1-1
d_call: -
clone_size: -

cdr3_aa: CASLSPSYEQYF
cdr3_nt: TGTGCCAGCCTCTCCCCTTCCTACGAGCAGTACTTC
v_call: TRBV19
j_call: TRBJ2-7
d_call: -
clone_size: -

cdr3_aa: CASSISGGYNEQFF
cdr3_nt: TGTGCCAGCAGCATTAGCGGGGGTTACAATGAGCAGTTCTTC
v_call: TRBV7-3
j_call: TRBJ2-1
d_call: TRBD2
clone_size: -

cdr3_aa: CASSYSYSMNPGGYTF
cdr3_nt: TGTGCCAGCAGTTACTCATACTCGATGAACCCGGGTGGCTACACCTTC
v_call: TRBV6-5
j_call: TRBJ1-2
d_call: -
clone_size: -

cdr3_aa: CASSDGTTNEKLFF
cdr3_nt: TGTGCCAGCTCTGACGGGACAACTAATGAAAAACTGTTTTTT
v_call: TRBV7-9
j_call: TRBJ1-4
d_call: -
clone_size: -

cdr3_aa: CAISEFKGAEQFF
cdr3_nt: TGTGCCATCAGTGAATTTAAGGGGGCTGAGCAGTTCTTC
v_call: TRBV10-3
j_call: TRBJ2-1
d_call: TRBD1
clone_size: -

cdr3_aa: CASSPRGGGGNTGELFF
cdr3_nt: TGTGCCAGCAGCCCGCGGGGCGGGGGGGGGAACACCGGGGAGCTGTTTTTT
v_call: TRBV5-4
j_call: TRBJ2-2
d_call: TRBD2
clone_size: -

cdr3_aa: CATSDRDRDAGELFF
cdr3_nt: TGTGCCACCAGTGATAGGGACAGGGACGCCGGGGAGCTGTTTTTT
v_call: TRBV24-1
j_call: TRBJ2-2
d_call: TRBD1
clone_size: -

cdr3_aa: CASNPLDRAGEQYF
cdr3_nt: TGCGCCAGCAACCCGTTGGACAGGGCGGGCGAGCAGTACTTC
v_call: TRBV5-1
j_call: TRBJ2-7
d_call: TRBD1
clone_size: -

cdr3_aa: CASSPWTDNYNEQFF
cdr3_nt: TGTGCCAGCAGCCCCTGGACGGACAACTACAATGAGCAGTTCTTC
v_call: TRBV7-2
j_call: TRBJ2-1
d_call: -
clone_size: -

cdr3_aa: CASSDYIQYF
cdr3_nt: TGTGCCAGCAGTGACTACATTCAGTACTTC
v_call: TRBV2
j_call: TRBJ2-4
d_call: -
clone_size: -

cdr3_aa: CASSRGGGNQPQHF
cdr3_nt: TGTGCCAGCAGTCGCGGGGGGGGGAATCAGCCCCAGCATTTT
v_call: TRBV6-5
j_call: TRBJ1-5
d_call: -
clone_size: -